Here is one TCR beta chain with its context. What it recognizes is unknown. This sample's treatment: approximately 9-day PBMC culture with coronavirus spike peptide pools or control peptides (ViraFEST assay). The PCR-positive dates, March through December 2020, came before the US Alpha, Beta and Delta variants. Researchers reported culturing 2 million or so PBMCs per well with 10 IU/ml IL-2 and about 9.2 ug/ml peptide pools. Scientists ran DNA taken from cultured CD4+ T cells through the Oncomine TCR Beta short-read assay for sequencing. TCRdb reanalysed the PCR reads using MiXCR and keeps one entry per CDR3 protein. The sample includes some 21,000 distinct CDR3 sequences, around half of them seen just once. Germline CDR1 reads MNHEY; CDR2 reads SMNVEV (reference sequence). The CDR3 runs 15 residues. The junction had 7 bases not matched to a gene; V was cut back by 6 bases and J by 2 bases. This sample was included in a study of vaccination and CD4 T cells after COVID-19. Study information: There were two doses of either BNT162b2 or mRNA-1273 vaccine given to participants. Overlapping SARS-CoV-2, HCoV-NL63, HCoV-OC43 and HCoV-229E spike peptides were used to stimulate cells.

The sample comprised CD4+ T cells from blood, cultured in vitro. The clonotype was recovered from a human donor who had recovered from COVID-19. This rearrangement joins TRBV27 to TRBJ1-3, with 7 bases that match TRBD1. The CDR3 coding sequence is TGTGCCAGCAGAAGGGGAACAGGGGCTGGAAACACCATATATTTT. Translation gives CASRRGTGAGNTIYF.